This passage covers 31 T cell receptor beta chains from one sample sequenced in a study of cytomegalovirus exposure and HLA in healthy donors. The PCR ran on 60 Vbeta and 13 Jbeta primers. Sequencing was performed with immunoSEQ multiplex PCR; in TCRdb, only in-frame clones are kept and a portion is missing. The sample includes some 150,000 clones, 80% to 90% of them seen just once. Sequenced sample: PBMCs. The receptor source for this set is a woman aged 25-40 years in good health and CMV-seropositive.

J is TRBJ1-1 and V is TRBV9; a possible D gene is TRBD1 (5 bases). Germline V gene lookup returns CDR1 SGDLS and CDR2 YYNGEE. The length of the CDR3 is 13 residues. V lost 4 bases to trimming and J lost 6 bases, with 13 bases between them. The CDR3 DNA reads as TGTGCCAGCAGCCCTATGCGGGGCCCTGAAGCTTTCTTT. Amino acids: CASSPMRGPEAFF.

This chain connects TRBV11-2 to TRBJ2-2; D call uncertain. The length of the CDR3 is 17 residues. Germline CDR1 reads SGHAT; CDR2 reads FQNNGV. V lost 1 base, J lost 0 bases, and 12 bases lay in between. CDR3 residues: CASSLGYSIANTGELFF. CDR3 DNA sequence: TGTGCCAGCAGCTTAGGGTACTCGATCGCGAACACCGGGGAGCTGTTTTTT.

This chain joins TRBV4-3 and TRBJ2-2; unclear D gene. The CDR3 covers 16 residues. Germline values: CDR1 LGHNA, CDR2 YSLEER. V dropped 0 bases and J dropped 5 bases, with 13 bases sitting between them. The CDR3 nucleotides are TGCGCCAGCAGCCAAGATACCACGGTCGGTACCGGGGAGCTGTTTTTT. It encodes CASSQDTTVGTGELFF.

This clone was seen only a few times. The CDR3 spells CASSSLGQGADEQYF. CDR3 sequence (DNA): TGTGCCAGCAGCTCCTTGGGACAGGGGGCGGATGAGCAGTACTTC. The genes are TRBV5-6 and TRBJ2-7, with TRBD1 matching over 12 bases. V was pared by 3 bases and J by 7 bases, with 8 bases of the junction left unmatched. The CDR3 spans 15 residues. CDR1 and CDR2 from the germline V gene are SGHDT and YYEEEE.

This chain links TRBV6-5 with TRBJ2-7; 9 positions match TRBD1. This CDR3 region has 14 residues. Trimming at V came to 9 bases and at J to 3 bases, leaving 9 bases not matched to a gene. CDR1 MNHEY and CDR2 SVGAGI come from the germline V gene. The CDR3, as DNA: TGTGCCAGTGAACCCGGACAGGGGTTCTACGAGCAGTACTTC. This encodes CASEPGQGFYEQYF.

The sample holds a few counts of this clone. The rearrangement uses TRBV18 and TRBJ1-3; 8 positions agree with TRBD1. Germline trimming cut 6 bases from V and 6 bases from J; bases unmatched to any gene: 10. This CDR3 region has 15 residues. Germline loops: CDR1 KGHSH, CDR2 LQKENI. The CDR3 sequence is CASSLTGQGKNTIYF. The CDR3 coding sequence is TGTGCCAGCTCTCTTACCGGACAGGGAAAAAACACCATATATTTT.

This chain joins TRBV11-1 and TRBJ1-6; the D gene is possibly TRBD1 (5 bases). The CDR3 sequence is 15 residues long. V was clipped by 4 bases and J by 7 bases, with 14 bases between them. Germline loops: CDR1 SGHAT, CDR2 FQDESV (reference sequence). Here the CDR3 reads CASSSAHDRNSPLHF. CDR3 DNA sequence: TGTGCCAGCAGCTCCGCCCATGACAGAAATTCACCCCTCCACTTT.

This clone was observed a few times. The V call is TRBV2, the J call TRBJ1-5; the D gene is possibly TRBD1 (6 bases). The CDR3 is 14 amino acids. V lost 7 bases to trimming and J lost 3 bases, with 13 bases between them. The V gene's germline CDR1 is SNHLY and CDR2 FYNNEI. CDR3 DNA: TGTGCCAGCACAGGGGTCACCTCCAATCAGCCCCAGCATTTT. Residues: CASTGVTSNQPQHF.

This rearrangement joins TRBV6-1 to TRBJ2-1; D possibly corresponds to TRBD1 (6 bases). The CDR3 has 14 residues. The germline V and J ends were trimmed by 7 bases and 9 bases, with 19 bases remaining between them. CDR1 and CDR2 (germline): MNHNS, SASEGT. The CDR3 DNA follows: TGTGCCAGCAACGGACAGAATCGGGAAAGTGAGCAGTTCTTC. It specifies CASNGQNRESEQFF.

J is TRBJ2-1 and V is TRBV5-1; 12 nucleotides line up with TRBD2. The trim removed 0 bases at V and 5 bases at J, leaving 0 bases unmatched. The germline CDR1 and CDR2 sequences are SGHRS and YFSETQ. The length of the CDR3 is 15 residues. The CDR3 region is CASSLGLAGDNEQFF. The CDR3 DNA sequence: TGCGCCAGCAGCTTGGGACTAGCGGGGGACAATGAGCAGTTCTTC.

The chain has TRBV2 and TRBJ1-1, with 11 bases matching TRBD1. CDR1 and CDR2 (germline): SNHLY, FYNNEI. Trimming at V came to 10 bases and at J to 6 bases, leaving 7 bases not matched to a gene. The CDR3 is made up of 13 amino acids. CDR3 loop: CATYRDRGSEAFF. Written as DNA, the CDR3 is TGTGCCACGTACCGGGACAGGGGGTCTGAAGCTTTCTTT.

The rearrangement joins TRBV5-5 to TRBJ1-6; 9 bases are a match to TRBD1. V lost 4 bases to trimming and J lost 10 bases; unmatched junction nucleotides: 12. The CDR3 contains 16 residues. Per the germline V gene, CDR1 is SGHKS and CDR2 is YYEKEE (reference sequence). The CDR3 protein is CASSRGQGTPLSPLHF. CDR3 coding DNA: TGTGCCAGCAGCCGTGGACAGGGGACGCCTCTATCACCCCTCCACTTT.

The chain couples TRBV6-1 to TRBJ2-7; 9 nucleotides match TRBD2. V lost 1 base, J lost 0 bases, and 10 bases stayed unmatched. The germline V gene has CDR1 MNHNS and CDR2 SASEGT. The CDR3 totals 18 residues. This CDR3 is CASSEGLAALSYSYEQYF. The CDR3 nucleotides read TGTGCCAGCAGTGAAGGACTAGCGGCACTTTCGTACTCCTACGAGCAGTACTTC.

The table lists this clone with a few counts. The CDR3, as DNA: TGTGCCAGCAGGGAGGACAGGGGGCTCACTGAAGCTTTCTTT. Translated: CASREDRGLTEAFF. The chain is built from TRBV2 and TRBJ1-1; the match to TRBD1 covers 11 bases. This CDR3 is 14 amino acids long. Germline values: CDR1 SNHLY, CDR2 FYNNEI. The V segment lost 6 bases and the J segment 4 bases; nucleotides outside the gene matches: 4.

This chain links TRBV5-4 with TRBJ2-1, with TRBD2 matching over 8 bases. This CDR3 is 13 amino acids long. Per the germline V gene, CDR1 is SGHNT and CDR2 is YYREEE (reference sequence). The V segment lost 2 bases and the J segment 9 bases; nucleotides outside the gene matches: 4. The CDR3 loop reads CASSLLSGVEQFF. For the CDR3, the DNA is TGTGCCAGCAGCTTACTTAGCGGGGTTGAGCAGTTCTTC.

The CDR3 loop is CASSPPKPQGANYGYTF. CDR3 nucleotide sequence: TGTGCCAGCTCACCACCGAAGCCACAAGGGGCCAACTATGGCTACACCTTC. The chain recombines TRBV18 with TRBJ1-2; the D gene is possibly TRBD1 (5 bases). In germline, CDR1 is KGHSH, CDR2 LQKENI. CDR3 length: 17 amino acids. The V and J ends lost 0 bases and 2 bases respectively, with 16 bases between them.

This rearrangement joins TRBV10-3 to TRBJ2-3; D not certain. Germline V gene sequence: CDR1 ENHRY, CDR2 SYGVKD. The CDR3 runs to 13 residues. Trimming pared 4 bases from V and 0 bases from J, leaving 5 bases between. The CDR3 DNA sequence: TGTGCCATCAGTGGCGGAAGCACAGATACGCAGTATTTT. This codes for CAISGGSTDTQYF.

The rearrangement uses TRBV7-9 and TRBJ1-2, with 11 bases lining up with TRBD1. The V gene's germline CDR1 is SEHNR and CDR2 FQNEAQ (reference sequence). The CDR3 is 13 amino acids. The trim removed 5 bases at V and 11 bases at J, leaving 7 bases unmatched. In DNA, the CDR3 is TGTGCCAGCAGCCAAGGGACAGGGGGAGTTTACACCTTC. This gives the protein CASSQGTGGVYTF.

The chain couples TRBV7-2 to TRBJ2-1; 14 bases agree with TRBD2. Germline CDR1 reads SGHTA; CDR2 reads FQGNSA. V shed 4 bases, J shed 3 bases, and the junction held 5 bases outside the gene matches. CDR3 length equals 17 residues. The CDR3 here is CASSSRLAGGRYNEQFF. As DNA, the CDR3 is TGTGCCAGCAGCTCCCGACTAGCGGGGGGGCGCTACAATGAGCAGTTCTTC.

This clone was seen at least ten times. This chain uses TRBV5-1 with TRBJ1-1; D may be TRBD1 (6 bases). The CDR3 sequence is 14 residues long. Germline assignment: CDR1 SGHRS and CDR2 YFSETQ. The V gene lost 0 bases and the J gene lost 6 bases, with 12 bases spanning the gap. Here the CDR3 reads CASSLVQGSAEAFF. CDR3 coding DNA: TGCGCCAGCAGCTTGGTTCAGGGGTCCGCTGAAGCTTTCTTT.

This rearrangement joins TRBV7-8 to TRBJ2-7, with 10 bases identical to TRBD1. CDR1 SGHVS and CDR2 FQNEAQ come from the germline V gene. CDR3 size: 13 residues. V lost 5 bases and J lost 4; bases outside the gene matches: 2. Here the CDR3 reads CASSRDRGYEQYF. CDR3 bases: TGTGCCAGCAGCCGGGACAGGGGTTACGAGCAGTACTTC.

The rearrangement joins TRBV28 to TRBJ2-3; 11 nucleotides line up with TRBD2. CDR3 length: 17 residues. Germline V lookup: CDR1 MDHEN, CDR2 SYDVKM. Germline trimming cut 2 bases from V and 1 base from J; bases unmatched to any gene: 5. The CDR3 spells CASSLGTSGYGTDTQYF. CDR3 nucleotide sequence: TGTGCCAGCAGTTTAGGGACTAGCGGCTACGGCACAGATACGCAGTATTTT.

CDR3 coding DNA: TGTGCCAGCAGTGGACTGGGACAGGGGGCGGGAAAACTGTTTTTT. Translating it yields CASSGLGQGAGKLFF. This chain links TRBV6-1 with TRBJ1-4; 12 nucleotides align to TRBD1. Per germline, CDR1 MNHNS and CDR2 SASEGT. After removal of 4 bases from V and 10 bases from J, the junction contained 7 bases not matched to a gene. The CDR3 has 15 residues.

The chain joins TRBV6-1 to TRBJ1-2, with D perhaps matching TRBD1 (6 bases). The CDR3 length is 12 residues. Trimming left V 5 bases short and J 4 bases short, with 8 bases between. From germline, CDR1 is MNHNS and CDR2 SASEGT. The chain's CDR3 is CASSKQGYGYTF. The CDR3 DNA reads as TGTGCCAGCAGTAAACAGGGCTATGGCTACACCTTC.

V gene TRBV29-1 combines with J gene TRBJ1-1; a weak D match, TRBD1 (6 bases). Germline CDR1 is SQVTM and CDR2 is ANQGSEA. The CDR3 runs to 13 residues. Deletions cut 6 bases from V and 0 bases from J, with 11 bases between. The CDR3, as DNA: TGCAGCGTCTGGACAGCCATGAACACTGAAGCTTTCTTT. It codes for CSVWTAMNTEAFF.

The gene calls are TRBV10-3 and TRBJ1-5, with D unclear. The CDR3 spans 14 residues. The germline gives CDR1 ENHRY, CDR2 SYGVKD. Trimming pared 6 bases from V and 2 bases from J, leaving 11 bases between. The CDR3 nucleotides read TGTGCCATCAGATCTAATGCGGGCAATCAGCCCCAGCATTTT. It translates to CAIRSNAGNQPQHF.

This chain links TRBV2 with TRBJ2-7, with TRBD1 matching over 9 bases. After removal of 6 bases from V and 4 bases from J, the junction contained 10 bases not matched to a gene. The length of the CDR3 is 15 residues. Germline V gives CDR1 SNHLY, CDR2 FYNNEI. The CDR3 region has the DNA TGTGCCAGCAGGGGGTTACGGGACAGGGATTACGAGCAGTACTTC. It is translated as CASRGLRDRDYEQYF.

The chain's CDR3 is CASRETANTGELFF. The CDR3 DNA reads TGCGCCAGCCGTGAAACGGCGAACACCGGGGAGCTGTTTTTT. J is TRBJ2-2 and V is TRBV5-1, with D unclear. In germline, CDR1 is SGHRS, CDR2 YFSETQ. V lost 7 bases, J lost 0 bases, and 10 bases lay in between. This CDR3 spans 14 amino acids.

This clone turned up a few times. The gene calls are TRBV2 and TRBJ1-2; D ambiguous. V was shortened by 0 bases and J by 4 bases, with 12 bases between the two germline ends. This CDR3 is built from 15 residues. Per the germline V gene, CDR1 is SNHLY and CDR2 is FYNNEI. The CDR3 coding sequence is TGTGCCAGCAGTGAAGCTCAGGCAGGCCTCTATGGCTACACCTTC. Translating gives CASSEAQAGLYGYTF.

This chain joins TRBV5-5 and TRBJ2-2; TRBD2 agrees at 12 bases. CDR1 SGHKS and CDR2 YYEKEE come from the germline V gene (reference sequence). The CDR3 contains 16 residues. V shed 4 bases, J shed 6 bases, and the junction held 7 bases outside the gene matches. The CDR3 spells CASSVTSGGRAGELFF. Written as DNA, the CDR3 is TGTGCCAGCAGCGTGACTAGCGGGGGAAGGGCCGGGGAGCTGTTTTTT.

The chain couples TRBV7-2 to TRBJ2-1; D might be TRBD2 (6 bases). The CDR3 extends over 17 amino acids. Germline V gives CDR1 SGHTA, CDR2 FQGNSA. V lost 1 base to trimming and J lost 0 bases, with 13 bases between them. The chain's CDR3 is CASSLDRGMSSYNEQFF. As DNA, the CDR3 is TGTGCCAGCAGCTTAGATCGCGGGATGAGCTCCTACAATGAGCAGTTCTTC.